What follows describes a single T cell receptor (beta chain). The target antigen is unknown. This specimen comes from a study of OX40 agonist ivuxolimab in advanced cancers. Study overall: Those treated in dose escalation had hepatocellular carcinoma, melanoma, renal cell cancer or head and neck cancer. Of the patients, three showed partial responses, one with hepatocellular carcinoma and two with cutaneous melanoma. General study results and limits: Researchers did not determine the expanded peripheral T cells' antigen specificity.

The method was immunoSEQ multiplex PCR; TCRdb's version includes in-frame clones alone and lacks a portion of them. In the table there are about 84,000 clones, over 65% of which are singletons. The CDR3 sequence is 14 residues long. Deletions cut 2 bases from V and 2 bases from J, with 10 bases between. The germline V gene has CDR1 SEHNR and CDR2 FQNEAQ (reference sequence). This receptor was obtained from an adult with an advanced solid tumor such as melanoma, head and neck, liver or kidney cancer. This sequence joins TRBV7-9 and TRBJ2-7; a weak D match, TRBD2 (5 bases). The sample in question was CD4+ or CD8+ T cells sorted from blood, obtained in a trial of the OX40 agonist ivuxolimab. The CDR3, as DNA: TGTGCCAGCAGCTTAACTACCGGGACCTACGAGCAGTACTTC. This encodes CASSLTTGTYEQYF. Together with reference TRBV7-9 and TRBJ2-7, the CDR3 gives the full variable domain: DTGVSQNPRHKITKRGQNVTFRCDPISEHNRLYWYRQTLGQGPEFLTYFQNEAQLEKSRLLSDRFSAERPKGSFSTLEIQRTEQGDSAMYLCASSLTTGTYEQYFGPGTRLTVT.